Presented here are 5 T cell receptor beta chains from one specimen sequenced in a study of blood T cell repertoires in COVID-19. Assay: immunoSEQ multiplex PCR; the TCRdb copy retains only in-frame clones and omits some. This sample has 200,000 to 250,000 clones, with more than 75% found just once. The sequenced sample consisted of PBMCs or T cells enriched from blood (not recorded which). The receptor source for this set is a woman between 40 and 55 years old with acute COVID-19.

The rearrangement joins TRBV12-3 or TRBV12-4 to TRBJ1-1; TRBD1 aligns across 7 bases. The J segment lost 6 bases and the V segment lost 4 bases, leaving 5 bases of the junction unmatched. This CDR3 spans 13 amino acids. This CDR3 is CASSSQGLSEAFF. DNA of the CDR3: TGTGCCAGCAGTTCACAGGGGCTCTCTGAAGCTTTCTTT.

To note about this clone: Other DNA sequences in the sample encode the same CDR3. This chain uses TRBV18 with TRBJ1-5, with a possible D match to TRBD1 (6 bases). The CDR3 totals 14 residues. From germline, CDR1 is KGHSH and CDR2 LQKENI. Trimming took off 1 base at V and 4 bases at J, with 8 bases between the two ends. CDR3 nucleotides: TGTGCCAGCTCACCACGGACAGAAAATCAGCCCCAGCATTTT. Translating gives CASSPRTENQPQHF. The whole variable domain, filled in from reference TRBV18 and TRBJ1-5, reads NAGVMQNPRHLVRRRGQEARLRCSPMKGHSHVYWYRQLPEEGLKFMVYLQKENIIDESGMPKERFSAEFPKEGPSILRIQQVVRGDSAAYFCASSPRTENQPQHFGDGTRLSIL.

The chain has TRBV6-5 and TRBJ2-7; D gene ambiguous. V lost 6 bases and J lost 8, with 11 bases in between. Looked up from germline, CDR1 is MNHEY and CDR2 is SVGAGI. This CDR3 is 11 amino acids long. As DNA, the CDR3 is TGTGCCAGCAGCTCTATTAGCCAGCAGTACTTC. As protein: CASSSISQQYF.

The V call is TRBV5-8, the J call TRBJ2-6; possible D gene TRBD1, 7 bases. CDR1 and CDR2 (germline): SGHTS, YDEGEE. V was pared by 4 bases and J by 2 bases, with 16 bases between. The CDR3 contains 17 residues. The CDR3 region is CASSGGTANPGANVLTF. The CDR3 nucleotides read TGTGCCAGCAGCGGAGGGACAGCTAATCCTGGGGCCAACGTCCTGACTTTC.

The rearrangement links TRBV25-1 to TRBJ2-3, with 13 bases matching TRBD2. V shed 6 bases, J shed 3 bases, and the junction held 3 bases outside the gene matches. This CDR3 has 15 amino acids. Germline loops: CDR1 MGHDK, CDR2 SYGVNS. The CDR3 sequence is CASRELAGGTDTQYF. The CDR3 nucleotides read TGTGCCAGCAGGGAACTAGCGGGGGGGACAGATACGCAGTATTTT. The variable domain in full, completed from reference TRBV25-1 and TRBJ2-3, reads EADIYQTPRYLVIGTGKKITLECSQTMGHDKMYWYQQDPGMELHLIHYSYGVNSTEKGDLSSESTVSRIRTEHFPLTLESARPSHTSQYLCASRELAGGTDTQYFGPGTRLTVL.